The 10 T cell receptor beta chains given below trace back to one sample, sequenced in a study of cytomegalovirus exposure and HLA in healthy donors. PCR employed 60 Vbeta and 13 Jbeta primers. TCRdb's copy holds only in-frame clones and misses some; the assay was immunoSEQ multiplex PCR. The repertoire consists of approximately 120,000 clones, with over 60% occurring once and the leading ten covering 3.4%. The sequenced sample was PBMCs. Source of these receptors: a man in his thirties or forties in good health and CMV-seronegative.

The chain uses TRBV28 and TRBJ1-1; 9 bases match TRBD1. V trimming: 5 bases; J trimming: 4 bases; junction bases outside the gene matches: 11. CDR1 and CDR2 (germline): MDHEN, SYDVKM. The CDR3 length is 16 residues. DNA of the CDR3: TGTGCCAGCAGTCGGACGACAGGGGGGTTGGCCACTGAAGCTTTCTTT. It encodes CASSRTTGGLATEAFF.

A single count supports this clone. Its ends do not fully match the called genes, so a read error is possible. Other nucleotide sequences from this sample produce the same CDR3. The CDR3 reads CASSFGDTGNTIYF. The CDR3 coding sequence is TGTGCTAGTAGTTTTGGGGACACTGGAAACACCATATATTTT. The rearrangement links TRBV19 to TRBJ1-3, with D maybe TRBD1 (6 bases). Germline CDR1 LNHDA, CDR2 SQIVND (reference sequence). The length of the CDR3 is 14 residues.

This chain joins TRBV4-1 and TRBJ2-1; 11 bases map to TRBD2. The CDR3 runs to 17 residues. The V gene's germline CDR1 is MGHRA and CDR2 YSYEKL. V trimming: 4 bases; J trimming: 7 bases; junction bases outside the gene matches: 12. As DNA, the CDR3 is TGCGCCAGCAGCCCGAAGGTGCTAGCGGGGGGACCGAATGAGCAGTTCTTC. This sequence encodes CASSPKVLAGGPNEQFF.

The rearrangement uses TRBV9 and TRBJ1-1; TRBD1 aligns across 8 bases. CDR1 and CDR2 from the germline V gene are SGDLS and YYNGEE. The CDR3 contains 14 residues. The trim removed 0 bases at V and 7 bases at J, leaving 5 bases unmatched. The CDR3: CASSVEAGGGEAFF. CDR3 nucleotide sequence: TGTGCCAGCAGCGTAGAGGCAGGGGGCGGTGAAGCTTTCTTT.

A few counts support this clone. V is TRBV27 and J is TRBJ2-7; 16 bases align to TRBD2. The CDR3 spans 16 residues. The germline V gene has CDR1 MNHEY and CDR2 SMNVEV (reference sequence). V was clipped by 8 bases and J by 5 bases; unmatched bases: 9. As DNA, the CDR3 is TGTGCCAGCCGTGGGGGACTAGCGGGAGGGACCCACGAGCAGTACTTC. Its translation is CASRGGLAGGTHEQYF.

The chain combines TRBV11-2 with TRBJ1-1; no firm D call. The CDR3 runs to 13 residues. Between the trimmed V and J ends, which lost 1 base and 6 bases, there was a span of 9 bases. From germline, CDR1 is SGHAT and CDR2 FQNNGV. The CDR3 here is CASSLAGESEAFF. In nucleotides, the CDR3 is TGTGCCAGCAGCTTAGCCGGGGAATCTGAAGCTTTCTTT. The variable domain in full, with the rest retrieved from reference TRBV11-2 and TRBJ1-1, is EAGVAQSPRYKIIEKRQSVAFWCNPISGHATLYWYQQILGQGPKLLIQFQNNGVVDDSQLPKDRFSAERLKGVDSTLKIQPAKLEDSAVYLCASSLAGESEAFFGQGTRLTVV.

This clone has just a few counts. The V gene is TRBV4-2, the J gene TRBJ2-1; 12 nucleotides line up with TRBD1. Unmatched junction bases numbered 6, after V lost 0 bases and J lost 9 bases. The germline V gene encodes CDR1 LGHNA and CDR2 YNFKEQ. The CDR3 is made up of 16 amino acids. CDR3 region: CASSQDPGTGGSEQFF. CDR3 nucleotide sequence: TGTGCCAGCAGCCAAGACCCCGGGACAGGGGGCAGTGAGCAGTTCTTC.

The chain couples TRBV5-1 to TRBJ2-4, with D perhaps matching TRBD1 (6 bases). Trimming pared 0 bases from V and 16 bases from J, leaving 17 bases between. The CDR3 runs to 13 residues. Germline CDR1 is SGHRS and CDR2 is YFSETQ. The CDR3 DNA reads as TGCGCCAGCAGCTTGGACGAACGGCAGGGGAAATACTTC. Residues: CASSLDERQGKYF.

The chain links TRBV6-1 to TRBJ2-7; a possible D gene is TRBD2 (6 bases). Between the trimmed V and J ends, which lost 4 bases and 1 base, there was a span of 17 bases. The CDR3 runs 16 residues. Germline lookup yields CDR1 MNHNS and CDR2 SASEGT. DNA for the CDR3: TGTGCCAGCAGTGCCCTACGCGGGCGGGAATCCTACGAGCAGTACTTC. Translation gives CASSALRGRESYEQYF.

V usage is TRBV19 and J usage is TRBJ1-1, with 7 bases matching TRBD1. The V segment lost 5 bases and the J segment 2 bases; nucleotides outside the gene matches: 8. The CDR3 contains 15 residues. The germline CDR1 and CDR2 sequences are LNHDA and SQIVND (reference sequence). CDR3: CASSPRTGTNTEAFF. In DNA, the CDR3 is TGTGCCAGTAGTCCACGGACAGGAACCAACACTGAAGCTTTCTTT.